A single sample is the source of the 19 T cell receptor beta chains below, sequenced in a study of human T cells and chemical hapten exposure. TCRdb reprocessed the RACE reads with MiXCR, giving one entry per CDR3 protein. This sample carries roughly 250,000 distinct CDR3 sequences, 8.6% of them seen once, and the ten largest clones take 2.3%. Time point defined: pre-sensitization, week 0. Treatment indicated: therapeutic diphenylcyclopropenone sensitization with weekly scalp DPC. The material was whole blood, obtained in connection with sensitization to the hapten diphenylcyclopropenone (DPC). The receptor source for this set is a woman aged 35 to 49 with alopecia areata. Some clones in this sample may be carry-over from other donors' samples.

This chain connects TRBV12-3 or TRBV12-4 to TRBJ2-3; D not resolved. The CDR3 has 15 amino acids. Trimming took off 3 bases at V and 1 base at J, with 11 bases between the two ends. The DNA of the CDR3 is TGTGCCAGCAGTTTTAAGGGTTTGGGCACAGATACGCAGTATTTT. The encoded protein is CASSFKGLGTDTQYF.

This clonotype was detected a few times. The rearrangement uses TRBV7-2 and TRBJ1-1, with unresolved D. The germline gives CDR1 SGHTA, CDR2 FQGNSA. V gave up 0 bases and J gave up 5 bases, with 10 bases separating them. The CDR3 length is 14 residues. CDR3 nucleotide sequence: TGTGCCAGCAGCTTAGCGCGAGGTACAACTGAAGCTTTCTTT. It encodes CASSLARGTTEAFF. The full variable domain, rest sourced from reference TRBV7-2 and TRBJ1-1, is GAGVSQSPSNKVTEKGKDVELRCDPISGHTALYWYRQSLGQGLEFLIYFQGNSAPDKSGLPSDRFSAERTGGSVSTLTIQRTQQEDSAVYLCASSLARGTTEAFFGQGTRLTVV.

The chain carries TRBV4-2 and TRBJ2-7; TRBD1 agrees at 10 bases. Germline lookup yields CDR1 LGHNA and CDR2 YNFKEQ. Germline trimming cut 3 bases from V and 5 bases from J; bases unmatched to any gene: 10. The CDR3 is 16 amino acids. The CDR3 loop reads CASSQATGTGAHEQYF. DNA for the CDR3: TGTGCCAGCAGCCAGGCCACCGGGACAGGGGCCCACGAGCAGTACTTC.

This clonotype occurred a few times. The chain carries TRBV20-1 and TRBJ2-1, with D unclear. This CDR3 region has 13 residues. CDR1 is DFQATT and CDR2 is SNEGSKA in the germline V gene (reference sequence). V was shortened by 2 bases and J by 7 bases, with 12 bases between the two germline ends. The DNA for the CDR3 is TGCAGTGCTAGACGCTGGAATGGGAATGAGCAGTTCTTC. Protein sequence: CSARRWNGNEQFF.

The rearrangement uses TRBV6-5 and TRBJ1-2; TRBD1 might be the D (5 bases). The V end lost 6 bases, the J end lost 3 bases, and 14 bases lay between the germline ends. CDR1 and CDR2 from the germline V gene are MNHEY and SVGAGI. The CDR3 extends over 14 amino acids. The CDR3 sequence is CASSLIQGHYGYTF. The CDR3 DNA follows: TGTGCCAGCAGCCTCATCCAGGGACACTATGGCTACACCTTC.

This clonotype was observed a few times. The V and J genes are TRBV5-1 and TRBJ2-3, with D tentatively TRBD1 or TRBD2 (5 bases each). The V and J ends lost 6 bases and 2 bases respectively, with 13 bases between them. In germline, CDR1 is SGHRS, CDR2 YFSETQ. There are 14 residues in the CDR3. In nucleotides, the CDR3 is TGCGCCAGCACCTCCGGGACGCTCACAGATACGCAGTATTTT. Its translation: CASTSGTLTDTQYF. Full variable domain (missing parts from reference TRBV5-1 and TRBJ2-3): KAGVTQTPRYLIKTRGQQVTLSCSPISGHRSVSWYQQTPGQGLQFLFEYFSETQRNKGNFPGRFSGRQFSNSRSEMNVSTLELGDSALYLCASTSGTLTDTQYFGPGTRLTVL.

This clonotype was found many times. The chain couples TRBV12-3 or TRBV12-4 to TRBJ2-7, with TRBD2 identical over 7 bases. J gave up 2 bases and V 6 bases, and 7 bases lay outside the gene matches. The CDR3 has 14 residues. The CDR3 DNA is TGTGCCAGCAGAGAGGGACTATTAACCTACGAGCAGTACTTC. It specifies CASREGLLTYEQYF.

The table lists this clonotype with a few counts. This rearrangement joins TRBV12-3 or TRBV12-4 to TRBJ2-1; 10 nucleotides line up with TRBD1. V lost 5 bases to trimming and J lost 8 bases; unmatched junction nucleotides: 6. This CDR3 is 14 amino acids long. CDR3: CASSGQGELHEQFF. The CDR3 DNA is TGTGCCAGCAGTGGACAGGGGGAATTACATGAGCAGTTCTTC.

This clonotype was counted only a few times. The chain combines TRBV28 with TRBJ2-1; D may match TRBD1 or TRBD2 (5 bases each). The CDR3 spans 17 residues. Germline values: CDR1 MDHEN, CDR2 SYDVKM. V lost 4 bases and J 4 bases, leaving 20 bases between the germline ends. The CDR3: CASSSFHRGLGYNEQFF. The CDR3, as DNA: TGTGCCAGCAGTTCATTTCACCGGGGCCTGGGTTACAATGAGCAGTTCTTC.

The gene calls are TRBV18 and TRBJ2-1, with D possibly TRBD2 on 5 matching bases. Germline V CDR1 and CDR2: KGHSH, LQKENI. V shed 1 base and J shed 4 bases, with 8 bases lying between them. The CDR3 length is 14 residues. CDR3 nucleotide sequence: TGTGCCAGCTCACCACGTCGGGAATACAATGAGCAGTTCTTC. Amino acid sequence: CASSPRREYNEQFF.

This clonotype was recorded at least ten times. The chain couples TRBV7-9 to TRBJ1-1; 7 positions agree with TRBD1. V was clipped by 2 bases and J by 7 bases; unmatched bases: 10. CDR3 length equals 15 residues. The germline gives CDR1 SEHNR, CDR2 FQNEAQ (reference sequence). The CDR3 is CASSLRQGITHEAFF. For the CDR3, the DNA is TGTGCCAGCAGCTTAAGACAGGGAATCACCCATGAAGCTTTCTTT.

The sample holds a few counts of this clonotype. The rearrangement uses TRBV6-5 and TRBJ2-7; D possibly corresponds to TRBD2 (5 bases). Trimming removed 2 bases at V and 4 bases at J, with 15 bases between. This CDR3 has 15 amino acids. Per germline, CDR1 MNHEY and CDR2 SVGAGI. The CDR3 bases are TGTGCCAGCAGTTACGGAGGCGGAGCCTATTACGAGCAGTACTTC. This codes for CASSYGGGAYYEQYF.

The chain is built from TRBV18 and TRBJ2-7, with D possibly TRBD2 on 6 matching bases. CDR1 and CDR2 from the germline V gene are KGHSH and LQKENI. This CDR3 has 15 residues. V was shortened by 0 bases and J by 2 bases, with 11 bases between the two germline ends. The CDR3 protein is CASSPPGGETYEQYF. As DNA, the CDR3 is TGTGCCAGCTCACCACCGGGCGGGGAGACCTACGAGCAGTACTTC.

The rearrangement uses TRBV7-8 and TRBJ2-3; D is undetermined. CDR1 and CDR2 from the germline V gene are SGHVS and FQNEAQ. Between the trimmed V and J ends, which lost 3 bases and 0 bases, there was a span of 10 bases. This CDR3 spans 15 amino acids. The CDR3 DNA reads as TGTGCCAGCAGCTTGCCGCCGCTGAGCACAGATACGCAGTATTTT. This gives the protein CASSLPPLSTDTQYF.

In its sample, this clonotype was seen many times. The CDR3, as DNA: TGCAGCGTTGAGCGTTTAGCGGGAGCGGCTGGGGCCAACGTCCTGACTTTC. This encodes CSVERLAGAAGANVLTF. The chain joins TRBV29-1 to TRBJ2-6, with 9 bases aligning to TRBD2. Unmatched junction bases numbered 8, after V lost 3 bases and J lost 2 bases. The CDR3 is 17 amino acids. Germline V gives CDR1 SQVTM, CDR2 ANQGSEA.

V usage is TRBV4-1 and J usage is TRBJ2-5; D is perhaps TRBD1 (6 bases). Germline CDR1 MGHRA, CDR2 YSYEKL. The CDR3 runs 14 residues. The ends were cut back, 2 bases at V and 5 bases at J, with 12 bases in the middle. The chain's CDR3 is CASSQTGWVETQYF. CDR3 coding DNA: TGCGCCAGCAGCCAAACAGGGTGGGTCGAGACCCAGTACTTC.

There are a few counts of this clonotype. The V gene is TRBV13, the J gene TRBJ2-1; D gene uncertain. Looked up from germline, CDR1 is PRHDT and CDR2 is FYEKMQ (reference sequence). Trimming shortened V by 8 bases and J by 6 bases, and 5 bases separated the two germline ends. The CDR3 spans 10 residues. Here the CDR3 DNA reads TGTGCCAGCGGTCTCAATGAGCAGTTCTTC. Protein sequence: CASGLNEQFF. Filled out from reference TRBV13 and TRBJ2-1, the complete variable domain reads AAGVIQSPRHLIKEKRETATLKCYPIPRHDTVYWYQQGPGQDPQFLISFYEKMQSDKGSIPDRFSAQQFSDYHSELNMSSLELGDSALYFCASGLNEQFFGPGTRLTVL.

V is TRBV6-2 or TRBV6-3 and J is TRBJ2-5; perhaps TRBD2 as D (5 bases). The CDR3 runs to 16 residues. Trimming shortened V by 0 bases and J by 2 bases, and 13 bases separated the two germline ends. Germline V CDR1 and CDR2: MNHEY, SVGEGT. The CDR3 bases are TGTGCCAGCAGTTACTCGTGGGGAGCCGGTCAAGAGACCCAGTACTTC. Translated: CASSYSWGAGQETQYF.

This clonotype was detected a few times. The chain carries TRBV27 and TRBJ2-1, with 7 bases matching TRBD2. The CDR3 is made up of 19 amino acids. Germline CDR1 reads MNHEY; CDR2 reads SMNVEV (reference sequence). V lost 1 base to trimming and J lost 0 bases; unmatched junction nucleotides: 12. The CDR3 reads CASSLWAPSGYSSYNEQFF. DNA of the CDR3: TGTGCCAGCAGTTTATGGGCCCCTAGCGGTTATAGCTCCTACAATGAGCAGTTCTTC.